The present TCR beta chain was sequenced within a study of cytomegalovirus exposure and HLA in healthy donors. General study points: Fewer N-insertions (relative to the roughly 720-donor mean) were reportedly seen in an Asian-associated ancestry cluster in a later analysis.

PCR employed 60 Vbeta and 13 Jbeta primers. Data came from immunoSEQ multiplex PCR; TCRdb stores just in-frame clones and leaves some out. The sample yields 200,000 to 250,000 clones, more than 75% seen once. Details on this clone: Its antigen is currently unknown. Other DNA sequences from this sample encode an identical CDR3 as well.

Germline V gene sequence: CDR1 MNHEY, CDR2 SVGAGI. The ends lost 2 bases at V and 4 bases at J; junction bases unmatched: 7. This CDR3 has 16 amino acids. This rearrangement joins TRBV6-5 to TRBJ1-2; 10 nucleotides match TRBD1. Input material: PBMCs. The source of this sequence is a human donor in good health. In DNA form, the CDR3 reads TGTGCCAGCAGTTACCTAAGGACAGGGGGTGGCTATGGCTACACCTTC. Protein sequence: CASSYLRTGGGYGYTF.